This T cell receptor beta chain emerged from a study of naive and memory T cell subsets. The CDR3 length is 15 residues. Germline CDR1 and CDR2: LGHNT and FRNRAP. Trimming removed 4 bases from V and 5 bases from J, with 17 bases in between. An equimolar mix of two oligonucleotides served as the beta constant-region primer for TRBC1 and TRBC2. The ligated cDNA underwent four PCR rounds using SP2 and nested alpha and beta constant-region primers. TCRdb re-derived calls from the UMI-ligation and nested PCR reads in MiXCR, one entry per CDR3 protein. This table has 20,000 to 25,000 distinct CDR3 sequences, roughly 8.2% appearing once. Regarding the study as a whole: Naive and memory repertoire findings lacked a ground truth for validation. Diversity fell and Gini index rose from naive through CM, EM, EMRA.

Comments on this clonotype: Its antigen remains unidentified.

The clonotype comes from a human donor in good health. Sample: central memory CD8+ T cells from blood. The V gene is TRBV12-5, the J gene TRBJ2-5; a weak D match, TRBD2 (6 bases). The CDR3 sequence is CASGSLEGSRETQYF. CDR3 nucleotides: TGTGCTAGTGGTTCCTTGGAGGGATCTAGGGAGACCCAGTACTTC.